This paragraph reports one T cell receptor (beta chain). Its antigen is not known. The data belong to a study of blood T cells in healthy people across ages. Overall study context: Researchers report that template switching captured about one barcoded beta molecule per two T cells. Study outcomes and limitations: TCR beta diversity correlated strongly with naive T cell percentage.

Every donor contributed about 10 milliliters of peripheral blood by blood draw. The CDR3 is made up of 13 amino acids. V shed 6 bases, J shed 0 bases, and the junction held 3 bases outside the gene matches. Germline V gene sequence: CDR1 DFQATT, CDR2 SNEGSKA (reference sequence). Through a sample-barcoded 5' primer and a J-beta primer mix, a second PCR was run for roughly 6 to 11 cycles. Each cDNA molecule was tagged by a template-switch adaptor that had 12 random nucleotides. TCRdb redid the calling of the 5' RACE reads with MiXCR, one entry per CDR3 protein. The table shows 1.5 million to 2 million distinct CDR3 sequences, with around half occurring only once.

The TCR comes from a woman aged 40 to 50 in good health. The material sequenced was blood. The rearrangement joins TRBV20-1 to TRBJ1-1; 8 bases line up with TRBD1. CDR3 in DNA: TGCAGTGCAGACAGGGGAATGAACACTGAAGCTTTCTTT. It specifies CSADRGMNTEAFF.